This T cell receptor beta chain was recorded in a study of beta chain features in type 1 diabetes. General study findings and limits: Because the template was cDNA, high-expressing cells might be over-represented. A PCR bias possibly favoring shorter templates would apply equally to patients and controls. Whether TCRB rearrangement is influenced by HLA type was left unresolved in this analysis. Among all four CD4+ subsets, Type 1 diabetes patients had TCRB CDR3s that were moderately but significantly shorter.

The whole isolated RNA underwent reverse transcription, so sequencing captured expressed TCRB transcripts. Generated by immunoSEQ multiplex PCR, the TCRdb table keeps only in-frame clones and is missing some. The table records under 130,000 clones, approximately 30% of them present only once. CDR1 and CDR2 from the germline V gene are LNHDA and SQIVND (reference sequence). V was pared by 5 bases and J by 4 bases, with 10 bases of the junction left unmatched. This CDR3 contains 17 residues. A word on this clone: Its matching antigen is unknown.

This receptor was obtained from a young woman with type 1 diabetes. V usage is TRBV19 and J usage is TRBJ2-1; 11 bases are shared with TRBD2. The sequenced material came from central memory CD4+ T cells from blood. CDR3 protein: CASSVSAGTSGYNEQFF. DNA for the CDR3: TGTGCCAGTAGTGTTTCGGCCGGGACTAGCGGATACAATGAGCAGTTCTTC.